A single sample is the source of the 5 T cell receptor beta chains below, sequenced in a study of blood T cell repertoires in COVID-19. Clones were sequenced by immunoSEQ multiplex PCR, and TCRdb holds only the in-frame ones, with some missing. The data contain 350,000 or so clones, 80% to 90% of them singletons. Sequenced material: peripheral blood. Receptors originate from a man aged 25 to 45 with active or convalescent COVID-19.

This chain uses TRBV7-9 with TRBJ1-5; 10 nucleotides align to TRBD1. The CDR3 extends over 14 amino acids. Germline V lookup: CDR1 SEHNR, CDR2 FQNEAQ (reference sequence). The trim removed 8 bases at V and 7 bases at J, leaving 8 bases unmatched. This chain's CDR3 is CASGTPGQGQPQHF. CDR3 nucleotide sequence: TGTGCCAGCGGTACTCCGGGACAGGGGCAGCCCCAGCATTTT.

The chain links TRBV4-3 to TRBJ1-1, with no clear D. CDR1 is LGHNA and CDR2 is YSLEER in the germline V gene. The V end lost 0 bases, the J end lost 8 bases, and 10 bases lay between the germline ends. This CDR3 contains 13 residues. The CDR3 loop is CASSQDREREAFF. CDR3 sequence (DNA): TGCGCCAGCAGCCAAGATAGGGAGCGGGAAGCTTTCTTT.

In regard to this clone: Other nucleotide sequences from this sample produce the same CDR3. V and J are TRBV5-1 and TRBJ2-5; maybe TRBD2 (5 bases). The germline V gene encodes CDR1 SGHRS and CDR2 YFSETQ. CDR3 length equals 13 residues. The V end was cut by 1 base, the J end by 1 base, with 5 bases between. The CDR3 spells CASSLRGQETQYF. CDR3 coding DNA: TGCGCCAGCAGCTTGCGGGGCCAAGAGACCCAGTACTTC.

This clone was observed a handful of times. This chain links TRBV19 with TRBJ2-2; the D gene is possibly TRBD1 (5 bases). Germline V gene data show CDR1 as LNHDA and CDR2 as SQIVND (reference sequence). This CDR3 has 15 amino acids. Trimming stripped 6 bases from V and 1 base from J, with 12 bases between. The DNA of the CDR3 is TGTGCCAGTAGGGGGCCCAGACAGAACACCGGGGAGCTGTTTTTT. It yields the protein CASRGPRQNTGELFF.

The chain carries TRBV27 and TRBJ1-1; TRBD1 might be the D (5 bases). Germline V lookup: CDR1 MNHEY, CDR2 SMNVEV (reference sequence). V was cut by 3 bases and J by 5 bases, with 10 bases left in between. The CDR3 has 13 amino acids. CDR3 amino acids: CASSLEGWTEAFF. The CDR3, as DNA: TGTGCCAGCAGTTTGGAGGGGTGGACTGAAGCTTTCTTT.